Below, one T cell receptor beta chain is given with its context. The entry originates in a study of control samples from healthy donors and cancer patients. CDR1 is WSHSY and CDR2 is SAAADI in the germline V gene. Unmatched junction bases numbered 3, after V lost 3 bases and J lost 0 bases. The CDR3 is made up of 16 amino acids. Some clones are missing from TCRdb's copy, which holds only in-frame ones; the method was immunoSEQ multiplex PCR. The table includes 150,000 to 180,000 clones, around 96% detected once. The rearrangement uses TRBV10-2 and TRBJ1-3; 9 bases are a match to TRBD1. The sample comprised blood. The receptor was derived from a man aged 35 to 55 in good health. CDR3: CASSEGTGYSGNTIYF. CDR3 nucleotide sequence: TGCGCCAGCAGTGAAGGGACAGGGTACTCTGGAAACACCATATATTTT.